This TCR beta chain emerged from a study of T cell responses to AZD1222 COVID-19 vaccine. The CDR3 has 14 residues. Germline V gives CDR1 LGHDT, CDR2 YNNKEL (reference sequence). Trimming took 4 bases from V and 3 from J, leaving 13 bases between them. On this clone: Its specificity is not known.

Study results and limitations: As reported, nearly half of all spike-specific TCRs target variant regions that are unmutated. It should be noted that donors were predominantly white British and more often female, and clonal diversity was possibly underestimated. An increase in Spike-specific TCR breadth and depth was observed after two AZD1222 doses.

The method was immunoSEQ multiplex PCR; TCRdb's version includes in-frame clones alone and lacks a portion of them. The sample shows around 120,000 clones, 92% of them seen only once. The chain joins TRBV3-1 (or the pseudogene TRBV3-2) to TRBJ2-7, with D tentatively TRBD1 (6 bases). The material sequenced was peripheral blood, taken 28 days after the second AZD1222 dose. This receptor was obtained from an adult who received the AZD1222 COVID-19 vaccine. CDR3 residues: CASSREQGYYEQYF. CDR3 in DNA: TGTGCCAGCAGCCGGGAACAGGGCTACTACGAGCAGTACTTC.